Shown below are 5 T cell receptor beta chains from a single sample sequenced in a study of shared clonotypes between healthy human individuals. This table comes from immunoSEQ multiplex PCR, and its TCRdb copy is limited to in-frame clones, with some not included. The profile shows 2.3 million or so clones, more than 85% of them singletons. Material: naive CD4+ T cells from PBMCs. Subset of the sample: CD45RA+ positively selected. The receptor set was obtained from a man in his late teens or twenties in good health. Some clones in this sample may be carry-over from other donors' samples.

CDR3 loop: CASSQRRGQKSSYEQYF. The CDR3 DNA follows: TGTGCCAGCAGTCAAAGACGGGGGCAGAAGAGCTCCTACGAGCAGTACTTC. The V call is TRBV28, the J call TRBJ2-7; D tentatively fits TRBD1 or TRBD2 (6 bases each). Germline lookup yields CDR1 MDHEN and CDR2 SYDVKM. Trimming cost V 5 bases and J 0 bases, with 20 bases left between them. This CDR3 comprises 17 residues. The whole variable domain, remainder taken from reference TRBV28 and TRBJ2-7, is DVKVTQSSRYLVKRTGEKVFLECVQDMDHENMFWYRQDPGLGLRLIYFSYDVKMKEKGDIPEGYSVSREKKERFSLILESASTNQTSMYLCASSQRRGQKSSYEQYFGPGTRLTVT.

The rearrangement joins TRBV6-5 to TRBJ1-2; tentative D call: TRBD1 (5 bases). The length of the CDR3 is 14 residues. In germline, CDR1 is MNHEY, CDR2 SVGAGI. Trimming shortened V by 6 bases and J by 2 bases, and 13 bases separated the two germline ends. The CDR3 reads CASRPPGENYGYTF. As DNA, the CDR3 is TGTGCCAGCAGACCCCCGGGGGAAAACTATGGCTACACCTTC.

The genes are TRBV27 and TRBJ2-7, with 14 bases identical to TRBD2. The CDR3 spans 21 residues. V shed 5 bases and J 3 bases; nucleotides not matched to a gene: 21. Germline V gene lookup returns CDR1 MNHEY and CDR2 SMNVEV (reference sequence). The CDR3 DNA sequence: TGTGCCAGCAGTACGCCGAACGGACGTCCCGGGACTAGCGGGAGTAACTACGAGCAGTACTTC. Its protein product is CASSTPNGRPGTSGSNYEQYF.

This chain joins TRBV5-5 and TRBJ1-2, with TRBD1 matching over 9 bases. Germline V gives CDR1 SGHKS, CDR2 YYEKEE (reference sequence). This CDR3 has 14 amino acids. The junction had 3 bases not matched to a gene; V was cut back by 6 bases and J by 0 bases. CDR3 DNA: TGTGCCAGCAAAACAGGGGGCGCTAACTATGGCTACACCTTC. Protein product: CASKTGGANYGYTF.

This sequence joins TRBV19 and TRBJ2-5; TRBD2 matches 11 bases. Trimming cost V 3 bases and J 9 bases; bases outside gene matches: 6. The CDR3 loop spans 14 amino acids. Germline-derived CDR1 and CDR2 are LNHDA and SQIVND (reference sequence). CDR3 sequence (DNA): TGTGCCAGTAGTATCGGGACTAGCGGTCCGGCCCAGTACTTC. Translated, it gives CASSIGTSGPAQYF.